The next 11 T cell receptor beta chains were all read from a single sample in a study of blood T cells in healthy people across ages. A J-beta primer mix and a sample-barcoded 5' primer were used in a second PCR of about 6 to 12 cycles. TCRdb itself ran the 5' RACE reads through MiXCR, one entry per CDR3 protein. The data contain 700,000 or so distinct CDR3 sequences, approximately 40% of them seen just once; the ten biggest clones take up around 30%. The sequencing sample was made of blood. The source is a man older than 75 in good health.

The V call is TRBV5-8, the J call TRBJ1-1; D unclear. Germline V lookup: CDR1 SGHTS, CDR2 YDEGEE. V lost 3 bases and J lost 3, with 24 bases in between. This CDR3 comprises 18 residues. The CDR3 here is CASSSWNSAGVRYTEAFF. In DNA form, the CDR3 reads TGTGCCAGCAGCTCTTGGAACAGTGCTGGGGTCCGGTACACTGAAGCTTTCTTT. Complete variable domain (other parts from reference TRBV5-8 and TRBJ1-1): EAGVTQSPTHLIKTRGQQATLRCSPISGHTSVYWYQQALGLGLQFLLWYDEGEERNRGNFPPRFSGRQFPNYSSELNVNALELEDSALYLCASSSWNSAGVRYTEAFFGQGTRLTVV.

This clonotype was seen only a few times. This rearrangement joins TRBV18 to TRBJ2-5; D not certain. In germline, CDR1 is KGHSH, CDR2 LQKENI. The CDR3 is 12 amino acids. The V end lost 3 bases, the J end lost 5 bases, and 7 bases lay between the germline ends. CDR3 protein: CASSPSLETQYF. The CDR3 DNA sequence: TGTGCCAGCTCACCGAGTCTCGAGACCCAGTACTTC.

This chain connects TRBV10-3 to TRBJ2-5, with 7 bases lining up with TRBD2. The DNA end is more similar to TRBJ2-1, so the J call may be wrong. The CDR3 extends over 14 amino acids. Germline loops: CDR1 ENHRY, CDR2 SYGVKD. The CDR3 loop reads CAIRGSGAQETQFF. The CDR3 coding sequence is TGTGCCATCAGGGGAAGCGGGGCACAAGAGACCCAGTTCTTC.

V and J are TRBV6-6 and TRBJ1-2, with 11 bases matching TRBD1. V lost 2 bases, J lost 5 bases, and 4 bases stayed unmatched. Per germline, CDR1 MNHNY and CDR2 SVGAGI (reference sequence). The CDR3 extends over 15 amino acids. CDR3 region: CASSYGQGARYGYTF. CDR3 nucleotide sequence: TGTGCCAGCAGTTACGGACAGGGGGCTAGGTATGGCTACACCTTC.

The genes are TRBV15 and TRBJ2-7; TRBD2 agrees at 14 bases. The CDR3 has 19 residues. Germline V lookup: CDR1 LNHNV, CDR2 YYDKDF (reference sequence). The J segment lost 3 bases and the V segment lost 3 bases, leaving 13 bases of the junction unmatched. The CDR3 reads CATSSTGTSGRWGFYEQYF. CDR3 nucleotide sequence: TGTGCCACCAGCAGTACTGGGACTAGCGGGAGATGGGGGTTCTACGAGCAGTACTTC.

This clonotype was seen only a few times. The chain is built from TRBV18 and TRBJ1-6, with TRBD1 identical over 7 bases. CDR3 length equals 15 residues. V trimming: 2 bases; J trimming: 6 bases; junction bases outside the gene matches: 4. Per the germline V gene, CDR1 is KGHSH and CDR2 is LQKENI. This chain's CDR3 is CASSPNTGVNSPLHF. For the CDR3, the DNA is TGTGCCAGCTCACCAAACACAGGGGTTAATTCACCCCTCCACTTT.

The chain employs TRBV7-9 and TRBJ2-5; D is ambiguous. CDR1 and CDR2 from the germline V gene are SEHNR and FQNEAQ (reference sequence). The CDR3 is made up of 15 amino acids. V was shortened by 4 bases and J by 2 bases, with 14 bases between the two germline ends. The CDR3 reads CASSSNLWAQETQYF. As DNA, the CDR3 is TGTGCCAGCAGCTCAAACCTTTGGGCACAAGAGACCCAGTACTTC.

This clonotype was counted between two and nine times. This chain links TRBV6-2 or TRBV6-3 with TRBJ2-5, with 7 bases fitting TRBD1. Germline V gives CDR1 MNHEY, CDR2 SVGEGT. Unmatched junction bases numbered 9, after V lost 4 bases and J lost 4 bases. The CDR3 is 15 amino acids. Here the CDR3 reads CASSFSTYRGETQYF. CDR3 sequence (DNA): TGTGCCAGCAGTTTTTCAACTTACAGGGGAGAGACCCAGTACTTC.

A few counts support this clonotype. The gene calls are TRBV6-5 and TRBJ2-7; D is tentatively TRBD1 or TRBD2 (7 bases each). Per the germline V gene, CDR1 is MNHEY and CDR2 is SVGAGI. The CDR3 runs to 15 residues. Trimming removed 2 bases at V and 2 bases at J, with 13 bases between. CDR3 DNA: TGTGCCAGCAGTTACCGACAGGGAGGGCCCTACGAGCAGTACTTC. Its translation is CASSYRQGGPYEQYF.

This chain connects TRBV7-2 to TRBJ2-7; 9 bases line up with TRBD2. This CDR3 has 15 residues. V was pared by 6 bases and J by 5 bases, with 11 bases of the junction left unmatched. Germline V CDR1 and CDR2: SGHTA, FQGNSA. The chain's CDR3 is CASRPSSGRSHEQYF. The CDR3 coding sequence is TGTGCCAGCAGACCGTCGAGCGGGAGGTCCCACGAGCAGTACTTC. Complete variable domain (other parts from reference TRBV7-2 and TRBJ2-7): GAGVSQSPSNKVTEKGKDVELRCDPISGHTALYWYRQSLGQGLEFLIYFQGNSAPDKSGLPSDRFSAERTGGSVSTLTIQRTQQEDSAVYLCASRPSSGRSHEQYFGPGTRLTVT.

This clonotype was detected only a few times. The chain is built from TRBV14 and TRBJ1-6, with 11 bases matching TRBD1. The CDR3 runs 16 residues. The germline V gene encodes CDR1 SGHDN and CDR2 FVKESK. V lost 3 bases and J lost 10; bases outside the gene matches: 8. CDR3 sequence reads: CASSHSRDRGLSPLHF. Written as DNA, the CDR3 is TGTGCCAGCAGCCACAGCCGGGACAGGGGGTTGTCACCCCTCCACTTT.